Described below is a single T cell receptor beta chain sequence and its context. This sample is part of a study of blood T cell repertoires in COVID-19. Study context: The analysed material was cDNA or gDNA that came from T cells, B-cell-depleted T cells, or PBMCs.

Germline V gene data show CDR1 as LGHDT and CDR2 as YNNKEL (reference sequence). V was pared by 0 bases and J by 0 bases, with 11 bases between. CDR3 length equals 17 residues. TCRdb's copy holds only in-frame clones and misses some; the assay was immunoSEQ multiplex PCR. The sample has 270,000 or so clones, around 84% seen once. Recruitment covered 20 to 25 US areas and drew participants whose ages spanned about 18 to 90 years. Cohorts were determined from participant-reported clinical history. The chain links TRBV3-1 (or the pseudogene TRBV3-2) to TRBJ1-4; D possibly corresponds to TRBD1 (5 bases). The sequenced sample consisted of PBMCs or T cells enriched from blood (not recorded which). The receptor's source is a woman in her 50s who had been exposed to COVID-19. This chain's CDR3 is CASSQDGSGATNEKLFF. The CDR3, as DNA: TGTGCCAGCAGCCAAGACGGATCGGGGGCAACTAATGAAAAACTGTTTTTT.